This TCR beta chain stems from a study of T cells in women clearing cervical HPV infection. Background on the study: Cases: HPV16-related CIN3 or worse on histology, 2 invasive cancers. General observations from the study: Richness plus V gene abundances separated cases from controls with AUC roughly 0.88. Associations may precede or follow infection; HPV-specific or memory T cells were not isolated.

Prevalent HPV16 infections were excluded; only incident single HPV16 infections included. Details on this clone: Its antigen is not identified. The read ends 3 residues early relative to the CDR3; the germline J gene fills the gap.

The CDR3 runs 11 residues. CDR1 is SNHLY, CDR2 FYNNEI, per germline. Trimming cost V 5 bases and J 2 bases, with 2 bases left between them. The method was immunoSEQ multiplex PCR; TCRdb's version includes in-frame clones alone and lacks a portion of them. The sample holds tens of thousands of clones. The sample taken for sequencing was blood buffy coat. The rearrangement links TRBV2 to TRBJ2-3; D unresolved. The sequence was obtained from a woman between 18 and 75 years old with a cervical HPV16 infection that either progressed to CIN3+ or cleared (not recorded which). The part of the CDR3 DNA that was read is TGTGCCAGCAGTTACACAGATACG. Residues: CASSYTDT. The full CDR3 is CASSYTDTQYF.